The 14 T cell receptor beta chains in this list originate from one sample, sequenced in a study of tumor-infiltrating lymphocytes in localized non-small cell lung cancer. Assay used: immunoSEQ multiplex PCR; TCRdb lists only in-frame clones, some missing. The profile shows fewer than 15,000 clones, approximately 70% of them singletons. Material for sequencing was uninvolved lung tissue not adjacent to the tumor. Source of these receptors: a human donor with non-small cell lung cancer.

The genes are TRBV6-5 and TRBJ2-7, with 9 bases that match TRBD2. V dropped 0 bases and J dropped 6; count of bases not matched to a gene: 9. The CDR3 runs 16 residues. Per germline, CDR1 MNHEY and CDR2 SVGAGI. CDR3 protein: CASSYSETSGLSEQYF. DNA for the CDR3: TGTGCCAGCAGTTACTCAGAGACTAGCGGCCTCAGCGAGCAGTACTTC.

The chain uses TRBV19 and TRBJ1-5; 9 bases align to TRBD1. The V and J ends lost 3 bases and 1 base, in that order; junction bases with no gene match: 1. The CDR3 is 15 amino acids. Germline lookup yields CDR1 LNHDA and CDR2 SQIVND (reference sequence). The chain's CDR3 is CASSMGTGSNQPQHF. The CDR3 coding sequence is TGTGCCAGTAGTATGGGGACAGGGAGCAATCAGCCCCAGCATTTT.

This clone has more than one count but fewer than ten. In DNA, the CDR3 is TGTGCCAGCAGCGAGACGAACACTGAAGCTTTCTTT. Translation: CASSETNTEAFF. The chain couples TRBV7-9 to TRBJ1-1; D not certain. Germline V gene lookup returns CDR1 SEHNR and CDR2 FQNEAQ (reference sequence). The V gene lost 5 bases and the J gene lost 1 base, with 5 bases spanning the gap. The CDR3 totals 12 residues.

This clone appeared once. The chain recombines TRBV21-1 with TRBJ2-5; TRBD1, the table's D call, was not compared with the DNA. TRBV21-1 is a pseudogene segment. This CDR3 comprises 23 residues. The CDR3 spells CASSTNTLRGQGAPWGRRETQYF. In DNA form, the CDR3 reads TGTGCCAGCAGCACAAACACTCTACGTGGACAGGGGGCGCCATGGGGGAGACGAGAGACCCAGTACTTC.

The rearrangement uses TRBV6-6 and TRBJ1-2; D may be TRBD1 (6 bases). The ends were cut back, 6 bases at V and 8 bases at J, with 19 bases in the middle. There are 14 residues in the CDR3. Looked up from germline, CDR1 is MNHNY and CDR2 is SVGAGI (reference sequence). The CDR3 sequence is CASSPVGGRRGYTF. The CDR3 nucleotides are TGTGCCAGCAGCCCAGTCGGGGGGCGCAGGGGCTACACCTTC.

The V gene is TRBV20-1, the J gene TRBJ2-3, with D uncertain. V was trimmed by 7 bases and J by 6 bases, leaving 11 bases between them. Germline V gives CDR1 DFQATT, CDR2 SNEGSKA (reference sequence). There are 11 residues in the CDR3. The DNA of the CDR3 is TGCAGTGGGGATGGTCCCGATACGCAGTATTTT. It yields the protein CSGDGPDTQYF.

V usage is TRBV19 and J usage is TRBJ1-2; D is possibly TRBD1 (5 bases). Germline V gene data show CDR1 as LNHDA and CDR2 as SQIVND (reference sequence). V lost 3 bases to trimming and J lost 6 bases, with 17 bases between them. The CDR3 has 15 amino acids. The CDR3, as DNA: TGTGCCAGTAGTATGGGAGCAGGGACGGCCCATGGCTACACCTTC. Residues: CASSMGAGTAHGYTF.

This clone is medium-sized within its sample. The chain employs TRBV14 and TRBJ1-1, with D possibly TRBD1 on 5 matching bases. The CDR3 is made up of 14 amino acids. Trimming removed 2 bases from V and 9 bases from J, with 16 bases in between. The germline V gene has CDR1 SGHDN and CDR2 FVKESK. CDR3 sequence (DNA): TGTGCCAGCAGCCAATTGAGTGGCCAGGGCAAAGCTTTCTTT. As protein: CASSQLSGQGKAFF. Using reference TRBV14 and TRBJ1-1 for the parts outside the CDR3, the full variable domain is EAGVTQFPSHSVIEKGQTVTLRCDPISGHDNLYWYRRVMGKEIKFLLHFVKESKQDESGMPNNRFLAERTGGTYSTLKVQPAELEDSGVYFCASSQLSGQGKAFFGQGTRLTVV.

The chain has TRBV2 and TRBJ1-4; maybe TRBD1 (6 bases). Germline V gene data show CDR1 as SNHLY and CDR2 as FYNNEI. Between the trimmed V and J ends, which lost 3 bases and 3 bases, there was a span of 14 bases. The CDR3 spans 16 residues. The CDR3 here is CASSDAGEVANEKLFF. The DNA for the CDR3 is TGTGCCAGCAGTGATGCAGGGGAAGTAGCTAATGAAAAACTGTTTTTT.

The genes are TRBV7-9 and TRBJ1-4; TRBD1 might be the D (5 bases). The CDR3 loop spans 16 amino acids. V was pared by 1 base and J by 5 bases, with 14 bases between. Germline assignment: CDR1 SEHNR and CDR2 FQNEAQ (reference sequence). CDR3 loop: CASSLGPWAGNEKLFF. CDR3 sequence (DNA): TGTGCCAGCAGCTTAGGTCCATGGGCAGGGAATGAAAAACTGTTTTTT. Variable domain in full (rest from reference TRBV7-9 and TRBJ1-4): DTGVSQNPRHKITKRGQNVTFRCDPISEHNRLYWYRQTLGQGPEFLTYFQNEAQLEKSRLLSDRFSAERPKGSFSTLEIQRTEQGDSAMYLCASSLGPWAGNEKLFFGSGTQLSVL.

In this sample, this clone turned up a few times. The chain joins TRBV2 to TRBJ2-3; TRBD1 might be the D (6 bases). The CDR3 totals 16 residues. V lost 4 bases to trimming and J lost 3 bases, with 17 bases between them. Germline V gene lookup returns CDR1 SNHLY and CDR2 FYNNEI. CDR3 in amino acids: CASSGERDIKTDTQYF. The CDR3 DNA reads as TGTGCCAGCAGTGGTGAACGGGACATAAAGACAGATACGCAGTATTTT.

The rearrangement joins TRBV28 to TRBJ2-7; D call uncertain. The CDR3 is 14 residues long. CDR1 and CDR2 (germline): MDHEN, SYDVKM. Trimming pared 10 bases from V and 7 bases from J, leaving 23 bases between. Here the CDR3 reads CATTPPGAPSEQYF. Written as DNA, the CDR3 is TGTGCCACCACCCCCCCGGGCGCCCCCTCGGAGCAGTACTTC.

The chain uses TRBV6-5 and TRBJ2-7; 9 bases map to TRBD1. This CDR3 has 15 amino acids. Trimming took 4 bases from V and 3 from J; bases not matched to a gene: 7. The germline V gene encodes CDR1 MNHEY and CDR2 SVGAGI. Here the CDR3 reads CASSSPGQGYYEQYF. The DNA for the CDR3 is TGTGCCAGCAGTTCGCCGGGACAGGGTTACTACGAGCAGTACTTC.

This clone is a singleton in its sample. The CDR3 here is CASSFGTGGLRGELFF. CDR3 DNA sequence: TGTGCCAGCAGCTTCGGGACAGGGGGCTTAAGAGGGGAGCTGTTTTTT. The J gene is TRBJ2-2, the V gene TRBV5-4; TRBD1 matches 12 bases. V was pared by 2 bases and J by 8 bases, with 7 bases of the junction left unmatched. The CDR3 length is 16 residues. Looked up from germline, CDR1 is SGHNT and CDR2 is YYREEE (reference sequence).